The sample holds many counts of the clone carrying this T cell receptor beta chain. The antigen remains undetermined. This record comes from a study of regulatory T cells in long-lasting Graves disease. Time point given: persistent/refractory GD, antithyroid drugs over 5 years with positive TRAb. Extracted PBMC RNA gave rise to the TCR library. Staff drew about 10 milliliters of peripheral blood into EDTA tubes. Findings and limits, study-wide: Persistent patients had a count of shared public clonotypes (approximately 2,800) that exceeded that of new patients (around 1,000).

CDR3 size: 16 residues. The germline V gene encodes CDR1 DFQATT and CDR2 SNEGSKA (reference sequence). V was pared by 6 bases and J by 5 bases, with 17 bases of the junction left unmatched. Assembly of TCR beta libraries relied on iRepertoire HTBI primers together with Arm-PCR of CDR3 regions. TCRdb re-analysed the multiplex PCR reads in MiXCR, keeping a single row per CDR3 protein. The data hold about 470,000 distinct CDR3 sequences, with around a fifth observed a single time. This material consisted of peripheral blood mononuclear cells (PBMCs), taken when the disease was refractory, from a patient treated with antithyroid drugs. The sequence was collected from a female donor with Graves disease. The chain has TRBV20-1 and TRBJ2-7; 9 bases agree with TRBD1. The CDR3 DNA reads TGCAGTGCCTCCGACAGGGGGACCTTAGGTATCCACGAGCAGTACTTC. This codes for CSASDRGTLGIHEQYF.